These 15 T cell receptor beta chains were all obtained from the same sample, sequenced in a study of shared clonotypes between healthy human individuals. Libraries were prepared by immunoSEQ multiplex PCR; TCRdb keeps only in-frame clonotypes and omits some of them. The repertoire holds about 2.4 million clones, with just over 90% as singletons. Sequenced input: naive CD4+ T cells sorted from blood. Subset reported: CD45RA+ positively selected. These receptors came from a man younger than 35 in good health.

The chain combines TRBV7-9 with TRBJ1-2; a possible D gene is TRBD1 (5 bases). V was trimmed by 7 bases and J by 6 bases, leaving 21 bases between them. This CDR3 is built from 15 residues. Per the germline V gene, CDR1 is SEHNR and CDR2 is FQNEAQ (reference sequence). CDR3 sequence: CASTTGGNRLNGYTF. CDR3 sequence (DNA): TGTGCCAGCACTACGGGGGGGAATAGATTAAATGGCTACACCTTC. The full variable domain, rest sourced from reference TRBV7-9 and TRBJ1-2, is DTGVSQNPRHKITKRGQNVTFRCDPISEHNRLYWYRQTLGQGPEFLTYFQNEAQLEKSRLLSDRFSAERPKGSFSTLEIQRTEQGDSAMYLCASTTGGNRLNGYTFGSGTRLTVV.

V gene TRBV7-9 combines with J gene TRBJ2-7, with D tentatively TRBD1 (6 bases). From germline, CDR1 is SEHNR and CDR2 FQNEAQ (reference sequence). The CDR3 extends over 12 amino acids. V was shortened by 6 bases and J by 5 bases, with 11 bases between the two germline ends. DNA of the CDR3: TGTGCCAGCAGGGATCAGGGGCACGAGCAGTACTTC. Translated, it gives CASRDQGHEQYF.

This rearrangement joins TRBV15 to TRBJ2-5, with 8 bases lining up with TRBD2. V shed 7 bases, J shed 2 bases, and the junction held 12 bases outside the gene matches. The CDR3 is 16 amino acids. From germline, CDR1 is LNHNV and CDR2 YYDKDF (reference sequence). The CDR3 nucleotides are TGTGCCACCACACTCACACTAGCGGCGCTACAAGAGACCCAGTACTTC. Translating gives CATTLTLAALQETQYF.

The chain uses TRBV6-6 and TRBJ2-2; D is perhaps TRBD2 (5 bases). Between the trimmed V and J ends, which lost 7 bases and 6 bases, there was a span of 9 bases. The germline V gene has CDR1 MNHNY and CDR2 SVGAGI (reference sequence). This CDR3 spans 12 amino acids. The chain's CDR3 is CASTNGAGELFF. In DNA form, the CDR3 reads TGTGCCAGCACTAACGGGGCCGGGGAGCTGTTTTTT.

As regards this clone: This sequence may be a read error, since a much larger clone differs from it by one base. Additional DNA sequences in this sample encode the identical CDR3. The V and J genes are TRBV18 and TRBJ1-1; D not certain. V lost 0 bases and J lost 3, with 5 bases in between. Germline V CDR1 and CDR2: KGHSH, LQKENI. The CDR3 extends over 13 amino acids. As DNA, the CDR3 is TGTGCCAGCTCACCACCGGGAGACACTGAAGCTTTCTTT. It is translated as CASSPPGDTEAFF.

V usage is TRBV27 and J usage is TRBJ1-5; 11 positions agree with TRBD1. V dropped 5 bases and J dropped 4; count of bases not matched to a gene: 4. The germline CDR1 and CDR2 sequences are MNHEY and SMNVEV (reference sequence). The CDR3 contains 15 residues. The CDR3 DNA is TGTGCCAGCAGTCCCGGGGACAGGGGGAATCAGCCCCAGCATTTT. Amino acids: CASSPGDRGNQPQHF.

This chain connects TRBV2 to TRBJ2-5; TRBD1 or TRBD2 may be the D gene (5 bases each). This CDR3 has 15 residues. Germline V CDR1 and CDR2: SNHLY, FYNNEI. V was pared by 7 bases and J by 5 bases, with 20 bases between. CDR3 DNA: TGTGCCAGCAAGGTGTTGAGGGGAGTAACGGAGACCCAGTACTTC. It codes for CASKVLRGVTETQYF.

The rearrangement uses TRBV30 and TRBJ2-2, with D possibly TRBD2 on 6 matching bases. Trimming removed 1 base at V and 5 bases at J, with 14 bases between. The CDR3 contains 15 residues. CDR1 is GTSNPN and CDR2 is SVGIG in the germline V gene (reference sequence). CDR3 residues: CAWSARRRGTGELFF. CDR3 DNA sequence: TGTGCCTGGAGTGCACGCAGGAGGGGAACCGGGGAGCTGTTTTTT.

The CDR3 DNA follows: TGTGCCAGCAGGCCGGGACAGGGGTCGGGAGATACGCAGTATTTT. As protein: CASRPGQGSGDTQYF. The rearrangement uses TRBV5-6 and TRBJ2-3; 10 positions match TRBD1. The germline CDR1 and CDR2 sequences are SGHDT and YYEEEE. CDR3 length equals 15 residues. J lost 5 bases, V lost 5 bases, and 8 bases had no gene match. Using reference TRBV5-6 and TRBJ2-3 for the parts outside the CDR3, the full variable domain is DAGVTQSPTHLIKTRGQQVTLRCSPKSGHDTVSWYQQALGQGPQFIFQYYEEEERQRGNFPDRFSGHQFPNYSSELNVNALLLGDSALYLCASRPGQGSGDTQYFGPGTRLTVL.

This clone was seen just once. The chain joins TRBV4-3 to TRBJ2-1; 8 bases align to TRBD2. Germline V CDR1 and CDR2: LGHNA, YSLEER. The CDR3 contains 16 residues. V lost 0 bases and J lost 2; bases outside the gene matches: 3. In nucleotides, the CDR3 is TGCGCCAGCAGCCAAGATACGGGAGGGACCTACAATGAGCAGTTCTTC. It translates to CASSQDTGGTYNEQFF.

The chain joins TRBV5-4 to TRBJ1-2; D is perhaps TRBD1 (6 bases). This CDR3 is 16 amino acids long. Deletions cut 3 bases from V and 4 bases from J, with 19 bases between. Germline V gene data show CDR1 as SGHNT and CDR2 as YYREEE (reference sequence). The CDR3 protein is CASSSDRPPIIYGYTF. The CDR3 DNA sequence: TGTGCCAGCAGCTCCGACAGGCCTCCCATTATCTATGGCTACACCTTC.

The chain links TRBV5-4 to TRBJ1-1; a possible D gene is TRBD1 (5 bases). Germline CDR1 is SGHNT and CDR2 is YYREEE (reference sequence). With 4 bases removed from V and 1 base from J, the gap between germline ends came to 14 bases. The CDR3 covers 15 residues. This chain's CDR3 is CASSRLTDGNTEAFF. The CDR3 bases are TGTGCCAGCAGCCGTCTGACAGATGGGAACACTGAAGCTTTCTTT.

This chain uses TRBV23-1 with TRBJ1-6, with 7 bases identical to TRBD1. TRBV23-1 is treated as an ORF (open reading frame) with a function not yet certain. The CDR3 is 18 amino acids. Trimming at V came to 3 bases and at J to 10 bases, leaving 18 bases not matched to a gene. CDR3 DNA: TGCGCCAGCAGTCATCCCGGACAGGACGGGGGAGGCTACTCACCCCTCCACTTT. Encoded protein: CASSHPGQDGGGYSPLHF.

The rearrangement links TRBV4-3 to TRBJ1-2; 8 nucleotides match TRBD1. The trim removed 0 bases at V and 3 bases at J, leaving 12 bases unmatched. The germline V gene has CDR1 LGHNA and CDR2 YSLEER. The CDR3 has 18 residues. Here the CDR3 DNA reads TGCGCCAGCAGCCAAGAATCAGTCTTTCTGGACAGGGACTATGGCTACACCTTC. This translates into CASSQESVFLDRDYGYTF.

The chain uses TRBV19 and TRBJ2-1, with 11 bases aligning to TRBD2. CDR1 is LNHDA, CDR2 SQIVND, per germline (reference sequence). The junction had 7 bases not matched to a gene; V was cut back by 6 bases and J by 9 bases. The CDR3 runs to 14 residues. In DNA form, the CDR3 reads TGTGCCAGTAGGTCGACTAGCGGGACCTTTGAGCAGTTCTTC. Translated: CASRSTSGTFEQFF.